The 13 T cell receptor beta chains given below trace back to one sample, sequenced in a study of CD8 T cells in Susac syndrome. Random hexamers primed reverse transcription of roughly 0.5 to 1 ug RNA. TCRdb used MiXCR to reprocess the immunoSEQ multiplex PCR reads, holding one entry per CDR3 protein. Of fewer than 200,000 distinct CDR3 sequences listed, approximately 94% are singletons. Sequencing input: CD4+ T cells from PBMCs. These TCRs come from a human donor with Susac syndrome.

The CDR3 nucleotides read TGTGCCAGCATAGACTCTGGGGCCAACGTCCTGACTTTC. Its protein is CASIDSGANVLTF. The V call is TRBV2, the J call TRBJ2-6; no definite D call. This CDR3 contains 13 residues. V was pared by 7 bases and J by 0 bases, with 4 bases between. Germline CDR1 SNHLY, CDR2 FYNNEI.

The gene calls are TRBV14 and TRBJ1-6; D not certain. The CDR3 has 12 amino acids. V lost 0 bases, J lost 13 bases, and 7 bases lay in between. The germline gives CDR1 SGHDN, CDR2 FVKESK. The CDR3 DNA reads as TGTGCCAGCAGCCAAGACCCCTCGCCCCTCCACTTT. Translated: CASSQDPSPLHF.

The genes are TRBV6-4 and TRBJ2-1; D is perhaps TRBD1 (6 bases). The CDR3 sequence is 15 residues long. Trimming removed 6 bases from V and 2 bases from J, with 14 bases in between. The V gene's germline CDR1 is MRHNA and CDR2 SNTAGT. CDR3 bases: TGTGCCAGCAGCGCTGAGCCAGGGGCCTACAATGAGCAGTTCTTC. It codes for CASSAEPGAYNEQFF.

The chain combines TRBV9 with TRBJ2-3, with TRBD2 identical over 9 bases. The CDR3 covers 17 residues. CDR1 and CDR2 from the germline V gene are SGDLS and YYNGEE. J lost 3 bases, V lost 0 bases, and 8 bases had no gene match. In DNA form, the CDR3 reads TGTGCCAGCAGCGTAGGCCTAGCGGGGTCTGGAACAGATACGCAGTATTTT. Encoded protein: CASSVGLAGSGTDTQYF.

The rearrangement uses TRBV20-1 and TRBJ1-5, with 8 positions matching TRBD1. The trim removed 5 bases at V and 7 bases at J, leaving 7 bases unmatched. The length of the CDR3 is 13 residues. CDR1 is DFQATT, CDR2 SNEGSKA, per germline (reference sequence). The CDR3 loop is CSAGGQGGQPQHF. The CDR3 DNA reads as TGCAGTGCTGGCGGACAGGGAGGACAGCCCCAGCATTTT.

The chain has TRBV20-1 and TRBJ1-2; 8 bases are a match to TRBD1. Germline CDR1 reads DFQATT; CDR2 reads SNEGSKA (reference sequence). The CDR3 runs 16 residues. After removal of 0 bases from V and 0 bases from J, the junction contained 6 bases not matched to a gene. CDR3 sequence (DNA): TGCAGTGCTAGAGACCCGGACAGGGCGCCTAACTATGGCTACACCTTC. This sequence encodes CSARDPDRAPNYGYTF.

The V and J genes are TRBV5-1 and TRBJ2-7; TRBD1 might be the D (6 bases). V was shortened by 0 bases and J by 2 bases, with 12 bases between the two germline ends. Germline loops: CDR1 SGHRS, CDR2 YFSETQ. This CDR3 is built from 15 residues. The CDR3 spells CASSLGMTGTYEQYF. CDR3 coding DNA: TGCGCCAGCAGCTTGGGGATGACAGGTACCTACGAGCAGTACTTC.

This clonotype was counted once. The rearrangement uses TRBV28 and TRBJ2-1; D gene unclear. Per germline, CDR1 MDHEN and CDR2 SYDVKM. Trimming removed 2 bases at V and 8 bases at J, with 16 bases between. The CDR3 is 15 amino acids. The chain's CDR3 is CASSLVTPGRDEQFF. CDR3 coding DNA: TGTGCCAGCAGTTTAGTAACCCCCGGACGGGATGAGCAGTTCTTC.

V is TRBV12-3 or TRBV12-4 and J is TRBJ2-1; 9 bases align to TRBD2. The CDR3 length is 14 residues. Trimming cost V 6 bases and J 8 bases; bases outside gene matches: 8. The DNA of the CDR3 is TGTGCCAGCAGCCTGAGCGGGGGGCCCTATGAGCAGTTCTTC. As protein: CASSLSGGPYEQFF.

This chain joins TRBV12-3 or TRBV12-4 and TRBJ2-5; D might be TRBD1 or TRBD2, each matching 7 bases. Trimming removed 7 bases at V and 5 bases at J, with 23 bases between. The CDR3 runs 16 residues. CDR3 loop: CASTPGRGRGGETQYF. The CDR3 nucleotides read TGTGCCAGCACCCCGGGGAGGGGGCGAGGAGGGGAGACCCAGTACTTC.

This CDR3 is CASSQGGSSNQPQHF. CDR3 in DNA: TGTGCCAGCAGCCAAGGGGGTAGTAGCAATCAGCCCCAGCATTTT. The rearrangement uses TRBV3-1 and TRBJ1-5, with D hard to call. This CDR3 has 15 amino acids. Trimming stripped 1 base from V and 0 bases from J, with 7 bases between. Per the germline V gene, CDR1 is LGHDT and CDR2 is YNNKEL (reference sequence).

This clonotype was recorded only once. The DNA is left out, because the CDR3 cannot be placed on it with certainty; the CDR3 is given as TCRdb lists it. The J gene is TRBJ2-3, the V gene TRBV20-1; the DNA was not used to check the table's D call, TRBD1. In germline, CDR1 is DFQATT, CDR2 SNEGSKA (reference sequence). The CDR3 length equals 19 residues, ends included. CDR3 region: CSARVGQGIETTGTDTRYF.

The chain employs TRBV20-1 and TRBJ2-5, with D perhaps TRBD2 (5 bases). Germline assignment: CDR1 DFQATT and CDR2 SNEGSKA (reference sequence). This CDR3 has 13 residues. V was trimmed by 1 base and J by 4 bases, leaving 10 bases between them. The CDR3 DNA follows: TGCAGTGCTAGAGGGCGGGCAACAGAGACCCAGTACTTC. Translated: CSARGRATETQYF.